One sample yielded the 30 T cell receptor beta chains listed below, sequenced in a study of OX40 agonist ivuxolimab in advanced cancers. The method behind the library was the immunoSEQ multiplex PCR assay. In its TCRdb copy, this immuneACCESS table keeps in-frame sequences only and misses some clones. Where compared with another copy, unresolved V genes explain less than half of these, and the others have no known cause. Recorded for this sample are roughly 33,000 clones; around 80% of them occurred a single time. About 19% of the sample lies in the top ten. The starting material was CD4+ or CD8+ T cells sorted from blood, obtained in a trial of the OX40 agonist ivuxolimab. The source of these receptors is an adult with an advanced solid tumor such as melanoma, head and neck, liver or kidney cancer.

The chain links TRBV11-3 to TRBJ2-7; 11 nucleotides match TRBD2. CDR1 and CDR2 (germline): SGHNT, YENEEA. This CDR3 comprises 14 residues. J lost 4 bases, V lost 3 bases, and 2 bases had no gene match. The CDR3 DNA reads TGTGCCAGCAGCTTGACTAGCGGGGATTACGAGCAGTACTTC. This encodes CASSLTSGDYEQYF.

This clone was found a few times. V gene TRBV10-1 combines with J gene TRBJ1-2; D may be TRBD1 (5 bases). Germline V CDR1 and CDR2: WNHNN, SYGVQD (reference sequence). The germline V and J ends were trimmed by 3 bases and 5 bases, with 10 bases remaining between them. This CDR3 spans 13 amino acids. The CDR3 spells CASSESGGYGYTF. CDR3 sequence (DNA): TGCGCCAGCAGTGAATCTGGGGGATATGGCTACACCTTC.

The rearrangement joins TRBV19 to TRBJ2-5; the D gene is possibly TRBD2 (5 bases). Deletions cut 3 bases from V and 7 bases from J, with 12 bases between. There are 13 residues in the CDR3. Germline-derived CDR1 and CDR2 are LNHDA and SQIVND (reference sequence). CDR3 DNA sequence: TGTGCCAGTAGTATGGGCCGGGATGCGACCCAGTACTTC. Protein sequence: CASSMGRDATQYF.

Written as DNA, the CDR3 is TGTGCCAGCAGTCCGCGCACAGGGTCTGGAGAGACCCAGTACTTC. Its protein product is CASSPRTGSGETQYF. This rearrangement joins TRBV6-1 to TRBJ2-5; D might be TRBD1 (6 bases). The germline V and J ends were trimmed by 5 bases and 4 bases, with 17 bases remaining between them. This CDR3 region has 15 residues. Germline V CDR1 and CDR2: MNHNS, SASEGT.

The rearrangement uses TRBV2 and TRBJ1-2; D gene unclear. Germline V gene sequence: CDR1 SNHLY, CDR2 FYNNEI. This CDR3 region has 10 residues. Trimming shortened V by 3 bases and J by 9 bases, and 5 bases separated the two germline ends. CDR3 in amino acids: CASSDYSYTF. The CDR3 bases are TGTGCCAGCAGTGACTACAGCTACACCTTC.

This chain connects TRBV11-3 to TRBJ1-1; D is undetermined. Germline assignment: CDR1 SGHNT and CDR2 YENEEA. Trimming stripped 3 bases from V and 2 bases from J, with 7 bases between. The CDR3 has 13 amino acids. CDR3 loop: CASSLGSNTEAFF. For the CDR3, the DNA is TGTGCCAGCAGCTTGGGCAGCAACACTGAAGCTTTCTTT. The whole variable domain, filled in from reference TRBV11-3 and TRBJ1-1, reads EAGVVQSPRYKIIEKKQPVAFWCNPISGHNTLYWYLQNLGQGPELLIRYENEEAVDDSQLPKDRFSAERLKGVDSTLKIQPAELGDSAVYLCASSLGSNTEAFFGQGTRLTVV.

The gene calls are TRBV2 and TRBJ1-1; maybe TRBD1 (5 bases). Germline values: CDR1 SNHLY, CDR2 FYNNEI. CDR3 length: 13 residues. Trimming removed 8 bases at V and 5 bases at J, with 15 bases between. CDR3 in amino acids: CASRRGSRTEAFF. The CDR3 nucleotides are TGTGCCAGCCGCCGGGGCAGTCGGACTGAAGCTTTCTTT.

The sample holds a few counts of this clone. The rearrangement links TRBV7-2 to TRBJ2-2; a possible D gene is TRBD2 (6 bases). CDR3 length equals 14 residues. The V end was cut by 5 bases, the J end by 5 bases, with 12 bases between. The germline V gene has CDR1 SGHTA and CDR2 FQGNSA. The CDR3 DNA reads TGTGCCAGCAGCCAAAGCGGGTGGACCGGGGAGCTGTTTTTT. The encoded protein is CASSQSGWTGELFF.

The chain carries TRBV27 and TRBJ1-2; 11 bases line up with TRBD1. In germline, CDR1 is MNHEY, CDR2 SMNVEV (reference sequence). J was trimmed by 4 bases and V by 4 bases; bases with no gene match: 8. There are 16 residues in the CDR3. CDR3: CASSSVDRGRIYGYTF. CDR3 bases: TGTGCCAGCAGTTCAGTGGACAGGGGGCGCATCTATGGCTACACCTTC.

The V and J genes are TRBV2 and TRBJ2-7; D remains unclear. V dropped 6 bases and J dropped 3 bases, with 15 bases sitting between them. Per the germline V gene, CDR1 is SNHLY and CDR2 is FYNNEI. The CDR3 extends over 14 amino acids. The CDR3 bases are TGTGCCAGCAGCGCTACAGCCCTGTACTACGAGCAGTACTTC. Its protein product is CASSATALYYEQYF.

The chain carries TRBV5-1 and TRBJ1-5, with D perhaps TRBD1 (5 bases). Deletions cut 4 bases from V and 7 bases from J, with 18 bases between. The CDR3 consists of 15 residues. Germline V gene sequence: CDR1 SGHRS, CDR2 YFSETQ. CDR3 region: CASSPKPGLSQPQHF. The CDR3 bases are TGCGCCAGCAGCCCCAAGCCAGGGCTCAGCCAGCCCCAGCATTTT. Complete variable domain (other parts from reference TRBV5-1 and TRBJ1-5): KAGVTQTPRYLIKTRGQQVTLSCSPISGHRSVSWYQQTPGQGLQFLFEYFSETQRNKGNFPGRFSGRQFSNSRSEMNVSTLELGDSALYLCASSPKPGLSQPQHFGDGTRLSIL.

This rearrangement joins TRBV18 to TRBJ2-1; 13 bases are a match to TRBD2. V shed 6 bases, J shed 0 bases, and the junction held 11 bases outside the gene matches. Germline values: CDR1 KGHSH, CDR2 LQKENI. The CDR3 has 19 residues. The CDR3 loop is CASSPLALAGGSSYNEQFF. The CDR3 bases are TGTGCCAGCTCGCCCCTTGCACTAGCGGGGGGGAGCTCCTACAATGAGCAGTTCTTC.

The chain links TRBV7-8 to TRBJ1-2, with D perhaps matching TRBD1 (5 bases). The CDR3 runs 14 residues. CDR1 is SGHVS, CDR2 FQNEAQ, per germline. V was pared by 2 bases and J by 3 bases, with 10 bases between. The CDR3 nucleotides read TGTGCCAGCAGCTTACAGGGTGAGGACTATGGCTACACCTTC. It translates to CASSLQGEDYGYTF.

This clone showed up just once. The chain employs TRBV2 and TRBJ2-5, with 7 bases identical to TRBD1. Germline trimming cut 3 bases from V and 5 bases from J; bases unmatched to any gene: 6. The length of the CDR3 is 14 residues. Per the germline V gene, CDR1 is SNHLY and CDR2 is FYNNEI. CDR3 amino acids: CASSDQGELETQYF. DNA of the CDR3: TGTGCCAGCAGTGACCAGGGGGAGCTGGAGACCCAGTACTTC.

The V and J genes are TRBV14 and TRBJ1-6; D gene uncertain. There are 17 residues in the CDR3. Germline values: CDR1 SGHDN, CDR2 FVKESK. The V end lost 2 bases, the J end lost 7 bases, and 18 bases lay between the germline ends. In DNA, the CDR3 is TGTGCCAGCAGCCAAATACTTGATTCTCAGACGAATTCACCCCTCCACTTT. Residues: CASSQILDSQTNSPLHF.

The chain recombines TRBV7-8 with TRBJ2-1; possible D gene TRBD1, 6 bases. Germline assignment: CDR1 SGHVS and CDR2 FQNEAQ. Trimming cost V 5 bases and J 4 bases, with 15 bases left between them. CDR3 size: 15 residues. CDR3 in amino acids: CASSDRDKSYNEQFF. The CDR3 nucleotides are TGTGCCAGCAGCGACCGGGACAAGTCATACAATGAGCAGTTCTTC.

The count of this clone is one. The chain combines TRBV6-5 with TRBJ1-1; TRBD1 matches at 8 bases. The ends lost 8 bases at V and 6 bases at J; junction bases unmatched: 2. Looked up from germline, CDR1 is MNHEY and CDR2 is SVGAGI. This CDR3 is built from 11 residues. CDR3 coding DNA: TGTGCCAGCGCCAGGGGGCCTGAAGCTTTCTTT. Translated, it gives CASARGPEAFF.

This clone was seen a few times. The J gene is TRBJ1-2, the V gene TRBV7-2; D unclear. Trimming took 0 bases from V and 7 from J, leaving 18 bases between them. This CDR3 contains 16 residues. Germline assignment: CDR1 SGHTA and CDR2 FQGNSA. CDR3 nucleotides: TGTGCCAGCAGCTTAGCGGGCGGCCAACAATCGGGTGGCTACACCTTC. It is translated as CASSLAGGQQSGGYTF.

The chain employs TRBV21-1 and TRBJ2-3; the D call in the table, TRBD1, was not verified against the DNA. TRBV21-1 is listed as a pseudogene. This CDR3 has 17 amino acids. The CDR3 region has the DNA TGTGCCAGCAGCATTCGAGGCTGGGACAGGGAGCCAGATACGCAGTATTTT. Protein sequence: CASSIRGWDREPDTQYF.

This clone was found many times. The gene calls are TRBV7-9 and TRBJ1-1, with unresolved D. The CDR3 is 13 amino acids. Trimming stripped 3 bases from V and 5 bases from J, with 10 bases between. The germline gives CDR1 SEHNR, CDR2 FQNEAQ (reference sequence). The CDR3 is CASSFFAGTEAFF. Written as DNA, the CDR3 is TGTGCCAGCAGCTTTTTCGCGGGGACTGAAGCTTTCTTT.

The chain is built from TRBV23-1 and TRBJ2-4; 9 nucleotides line up with TRBD1. TRBV23-1 is assigned to the ORF class and has an uncertain function. With 3 bases clipped from V and 9 bases from J, the junction kept 3 bases outside the gene matches. The CDR3 sequence is 13 residues long. In nucleotides, the CDR3 is TGCGCCAGCAGTCATGGACAGGGGTTCATTCAGTACTTC. It yields the protein CASSHGQGFIQYF.

CDR3 amino acids: CASSLGFGGTEAFF. CDR3 nucleotide sequence: TGTGCCAGCAGCTTAGGATTCGGGGGCACTGAAGCTTTCTTT. This chain connects TRBV7-2 to TRBJ1-1, with D tentatively TRBD1 (5 bases). The CDR3 loop spans 14 amino acids. V was shortened by 1 base and J by 4 bases, with 10 bases between the two germline ends. Germline V gene lookup returns CDR1 SGHTA and CDR2 FQGNSA.

This clone counts as medium-sized. V gene TRBV27 combines with J gene TRBJ1-2; 7 bases map to TRBD1. J was trimmed by 2 bases and V by 4 bases; bases with no gene match: 7. This CDR3 has 15 residues. Germline CDR1 MNHEY, CDR2 SMNVEV (reference sequence). DNA for the CDR3: TGTGCCAGCAGTTCCTCGACAGGGACCAACTATGGCTACACCTTC. Translating it yields CASSSSTGTNYGYTF.

The V gene is TRBV6-1, the J gene TRBJ1-5, with D unclear. Germline CDR1 reads MNHNS; CDR2 reads SASEGT. V was shortened by 3 bases and J by 1 base, with 4 bases between the two germline ends. CDR3 length equals 13 residues. CDR3 protein: CASSEVSNQPQHF. For the CDR3, the DNA is TGTGCCAGCAGTGAGGTCAGCAATCAGCCCCAGCATTTT.

This clone was picked up a small number of times. V and J are TRBV30 and TRBJ2-1; 9 nucleotides line up with TRBD2. J gave up 8 bases and V 2 bases, and 7 bases lay outside the gene matches. From germline, CDR1 is GTSNPN and CDR2 SVGIG (reference sequence). CDR3 length equals 14 residues. CDR3 DNA sequence: TGTGCCTGGAGTCTAGCGGGGTTAGTGGATGAGCAGTTCTTC. Its translation is CAWSLAGLVDEQFF.

This chain uses TRBV2 with TRBJ2-7; 12 bases map to TRBD1. Germline-derived CDR1 and CDR2 are SNHLY and FYNNEI. J lost 8 bases, V lost 6 bases, and 11 bases had no gene match. There are 15 residues in the CDR3. This chain's CDR3 is CASSATGTGGSKQYF. The CDR3 nucleotides are TGTGCCAGCAGCGCTACCGGGACAGGGGGCAGTAAGCAGTACTTC.

The chain combines TRBV27 with TRBJ1-5; tentatively, D is TRBD1 (6 bases). Germline V CDR1 and CDR2: MNHEY, SMNVEV (reference sequence). The CDR3 totals 15 residues. V was trimmed by 5 bases and J by 3 bases, leaving 14 bases between them. In DNA form, the CDR3 reads TGTGCCAGCAGTGAACAAACAGGGTTCAATCAGCCCCAGCATTTT. This sequence encodes CASSEQTGFNQPQHF.

The V and J genes are TRBV5-4 and TRBJ1-2, with D unresolved. The CDR3 runs 12 residues. Germline loops: CDR1 SGHNT, CDR2 YYREEE (reference sequence). Trimming cost V 4 bases and J 4 bases, with 8 bases left between them. The DNA for the CDR3 is TGTGCCAGCAGCACTCAAAGCTATGGCTACACCTTC. It yields the protein CASSTQSYGYTF.

This clone was recorded at least ten times. The genes are TRBV2 and TRBJ2-7; perhaps D is TRBD1 or TRBD2 (5 bases each). V shed 8 bases and J shed 3 bases, with 14 bases lying between them. Germline values: CDR1 SNHLY, CDR2 FYNNEI. This CDR3 is 13 amino acids long. The CDR3 is CASRGQGYYEQYF. The CDR3 nucleotides are TGTGCCAGCCGGGGCCAGGGCTACTACGAGCAGTACTTC.

The J gene is TRBJ2-7, the V gene TRBV5-4; TRBD2 matches at 10 bases. CDR1 and CDR2 from the germline V gene are SGHNT and YYREEE (reference sequence). J gave up 4 bases and V 6 bases, and 10 bases lay outside the gene matches. This CDR3 is built from 15 residues. The CDR3 coding sequence is TGTGCCAGCACCCGAGCGGGGGGGCAGAGGTACGAGCAGTACTTC. It is translated as CASTRAGGQRYEQYF.